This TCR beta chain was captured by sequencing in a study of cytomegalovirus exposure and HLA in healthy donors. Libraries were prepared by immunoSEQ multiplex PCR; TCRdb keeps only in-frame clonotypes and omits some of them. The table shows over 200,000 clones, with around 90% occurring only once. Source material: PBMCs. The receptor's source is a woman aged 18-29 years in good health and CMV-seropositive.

DNA of the CDR3: TGTGCCAGCAGTGGACTAGCGGGATCTGGGGCCAACGTCCTGACTTTC. Translated, it gives CASSGLAGSGANVLTF. The rearrangement links TRBV6-4 to TRBJ2-6, with TRBD2 matching 11 bases. This CDR3 has 16 amino acids. V lost 4 bases and J lost 1; bases outside the gene matches: 0. Germline-derived CDR1 and CDR2 are MRHNA and SNTAGT.